This TCR beta chain originates from a study of T cell responses to AZD1222 COVID-19 vaccine (dated by TCRdb to the early 2020s). General notes on the study: TCR sequencing was performed for roughly 250 trial participants, of whom around 210 were given two doses of AZD1222 and some 26 were given two doses of MenACWY control vaccine. Enrollment into the trials was organized by age into subgroups of 18-55, 56-69 and 70-plus years, and those subgroups contained roughly 150, 30 and 60 TCR-sequenced participants, respectively. Findings and caveats that apply to the study as a whole: Most participants were white British and females outnumbered males, and the authors suggested that clonal diversity may have been underestimated. The vaccine-associated CD4 TCRs covered the entire spike protein, and the dominant responses fell in regions 160-218 and 743-854. Conclusions about previously exposed vaccinees are limited because only five or six AZD1222 recipients were SARS-CoV-2 seropositive at baseline. Reportedly, close to half of the unique spike-specific TCRs recognized epitopes lying outside the regions that are mutated in the B.1.351 and B.1.1.7 variants. Spike-specific TCR breadth and depth rose significantly after two AZD1222 doses compared with day 0 and with MenACWY recipients. Because no samples from the day 14 peak response were available, repertoires could be characterized only after the peak T cell response. In the small 56-69-year group, the increase in depth fell short of significance, most likely because of low power.

The time point label, read with the paper, signifies: about 28 days (+/-7) after the second vaccine dose. AZD1222 recipients with second doses at about 4 weeks or about 12 weeks were pooled, because spike-specific TCR depth and breadth did not differ between schedules. Vaccinee samples were obtained from the UK trials COV001 and COV002, which included a single-blind randomized controlled phase 2/3 trial of AZD1222 (ChAdOx1 nCoV-19) in healthy adults. For TCRbeta chain sequencing, PBMC samples were collected from trial participants at day 0 and at day 28 after the second dose. The trim is 1 base for V and 4 bases for J, with a gap of 12 bases between the germline ends. Based on the germline V gene, the CDR1 and CDR2 sequences are SGHRS and YFSETQ. From its cysteine to its phenylalanine, the CDR3 spans 15 amino acids. This entry keeps only the CDR3 DNA: 45 bases, framed from base 1. The CDR3 regions of human TCRbeta chains were subjected to immunosequencing. The study's processing was this. Repertoire TCRs were checked for matches against a reference library of SARS-CoV-2-specific TCRs that had been generated using the MIRA antigen-specificity platform. Breadth meant the fraction of unique TCRs that were SARS-CoV-2-associated, whereas depth meant the fraction of total T cells that were SARS-CoV-2-associated. Each spike-specific TCR was assigned to its reactive spike region and to a CD4 or CD8 class using the MIRA data. Log10-transformed breadth and depth values were compared by one-way ANOVA with Sidak's multiple comparisons tests. Here the immuneACCESS table is served through TCRdb, limited to in-frame sequences with V and J called. Missing clones are a known gap in these copies; in checked studies unresolved V genes cover under half, and the rest lacks a known reason. V, J and clone size are taken as reported in that table, and D and trimming were inferred from the DNA itself. In all, the sample holds around 140,000 clones, and 91% of those were seen once. The leading ten clones occupy around 1.9% of the sample.

This clone was found once. The antigen this receptor binds is unknown. Qualities for individual bases were not recorded, and no much larger clone is one base off. This sample comprised peripheral blood, obtained 28 days after the second AZD1222 dose. Rearrangement joined TRBV5-1 to TRBJ2-1; the D gene cannot be named for sure. The receptor was derived from an adult who received the AZD1222 COVID-19 vaccine. The nucleotides are TGCGCCAGCAGCTTGAGTACAGAATTTTACAATGAGCAGTTCTTC. It translates to CASSLSTEFYNEQFF.